These 17 T cell receptor beta chains originate from one sample sequenced in a study of T cell responses to AZD1222 COVID-19 vaccine. Generated by immunoSEQ multiplex PCR, the TCRdb table keeps only in-frame clones and is missing some. The table lists about 150,000 clones, roughly 91% of them singletons. The sequencing here drew on peripheral blood, taken on day 0 of AZD1222 vaccination. Every receptor here comes from an adult in good health.

The chain carries TRBV28 and TRBJ2-7, with 9 bases lining up with TRBD2. Germline V CDR1 and CDR2: MDHEN, SYDVKM. V lost 3 bases to trimming and J lost 5 bases; unmatched junction nucleotides: 8. The CDR3 covers 15 residues. CDR3 bases: TGTGCCAGCAGTTTGGGGGCTAGCGGGGATGACGAGCAGTACTTC. Protein product: CASSLGASGDDEQYF.

The chain couples TRBV19 to TRBJ2-1; no reliable D call. This CDR3 has 13 amino acids. Trimming cost V 5 bases and J 2 bases, with 7 bases left between them. Germline CDR1 and CDR2: LNHDA and SQIVND (reference sequence). The CDR3 loop is CASSPPAYNEQFF. CDR3 DNA: TGTGCCAGTAGTCCCCCGGCCTACAATGAGCAGTTCTTC. Filled out from reference TRBV19 and TRBJ2-1, the complete variable domain reads DGGITQSPKYLFRKEGQNVTLSCEQNLNHDAMYWYRQDPGQGLRLIYYSQIVNDFQKGDIAEGYSVSREKKESFPLTVTSAQKNPTAFYLCASSPPAYNEQFFGPGTRLTVL.

CDR3 DNA sequence: TGTGCCAGCAAAGAGCTAGCGGGGGGGCGAGAGACCCAGTACTTC. This sequence encodes CASKELAGGRETQYF. This sequence joins TRBV6-5 and TRBJ2-5; 12 bases align to TRBD2. From germline, CDR1 is MNHEY and CDR2 SVGAGI. This CDR3 is built from 15 residues. With V trimmed by 7 bases and J by 4 bases, 7 bases remained unmatched.

V and J are TRBV10-3 and TRBJ2-3; D may be TRBD1 or TRBD2 (6 bases each). The CDR3 runs to 15 residues. CDR1 and CDR2 (germline): ENHRY, SYGVKD. V gave up 7 bases and J gave up 3 bases, with 17 bases separating them. CDR3 protein: CAINREGGVTDTQYF. CDR3 bases: TGTGCCATCAACCGCGAGGGGGGAGTAACAGATACGCAGTATTTT.

V and J are TRBV1 and TRBJ2-7; the table's D call, TRBD2, has no DNA check behind it. TRBV1 has pseudogene status. This CDR3 is built from 14 residues. CDR3 region: CTSSRGGGLHEQYF. CDR3 nucleotides: TGCACCAGCAGCCGGGGCGGGGGGCTCCACGAGCAGTACTTC.

The V and J genes are TRBV6-2 or TRBV6-3 and TRBJ1-1, with a weak D call TRBD1 (5 bases). Germline CDR1 MNHEY, CDR2 SVGEGT. This CDR3 is built from 14 residues. V lost 2 bases and J lost 3, with 10 bases in between. CDR3 sequence reads: CASSYQGGHTEAFF. In DNA form, the CDR3 reads TGTGCCAGCAGTTACCAGGGCGGCCACACTGAAGCTTTCTTT.

The chain combines TRBV19 with TRBJ1-6; the match to TRBD1 covers 7 bases. The junction had 5 bases not matched to a gene; V was cut back by 6 bases and J by 9 bases. The germline V gene encodes CDR1 LNHDA and CDR2 SQIVND (reference sequence). The CDR3 runs 13 residues. The CDR3 loop is CASSYDRVSPLHF. CDR3 bases: TGTGCCAGTAGCTACGACAGGGTTTCACCCCTCCACTTT.

The CDR3 reads CASSERGLGFGYTF. DNA of the CDR3: TGTGCCAGCAGCGAACGAGGGTTAGGGTTTGGCTACACCTTC. V usage is TRBV9 and J usage is TRBJ1-2; unclear D gene. Germline assignment: CDR1 SGDLS and CDR2 YYNGEE. The CDR3 has 14 residues. V was shortened by 3 bases and J by 7 bases, with 16 bases between the two germline ends.

The chain is built from TRBV5-1 and TRBJ2-7; D is uncertain. V lost 0 bases to trimming and J lost 3 bases, with 13 bases between them. Germline CDR1 is SGHRS and CDR2 is YFSETQ. The CDR3 has 15 amino acids. CDR3 region: CASSLEGHTGYEQYF. The CDR3 DNA is TGCGCCAGCAGCTTGGAGGGCCATACGGGCTACGAGCAGTACTTC.

This sequence joins TRBV2 and TRBJ1-2, with a weak D call TRBD1 (6 bases). Deletions cut 5 bases from V and 4 bases from J, with 23 bases between. Germline V gene sequence: CDR1 SNHLY, CDR2 FYNNEI. The CDR3 is made up of 17 amino acids. CDR3 region: CASSFRDKKTTAYGYTF. The CDR3 DNA sequence: TGTGCCAGCAGTTTCCGGGACAAGAAAACCACCGCCTATGGCTACACCTTC.

V gene TRBV4-1 combines with J gene TRBJ1-1; TRBD1 matches at 8 bases. The germline V gene has CDR1 MGHRA and CDR2 YSYEKL. V shed 3 bases and J 9 bases; nucleotides not matched to a gene: 6. The length of the CDR3 is 13 residues. The DNA for the CDR3 is TGCGCCAGCAGCCATGGAGGGGACAGGAAAGCTTTCTTT. It specifies CASSHGGDRKAFF.

V gene TRBV27 combines with J gene TRBJ1-6; D is ambiguous. The CDR3 is 14 amino acids. CDR1 and CDR2 from the germline V gene are MNHEY and SMNVEV (reference sequence). Trimming took 5 bases from V and 5 from J, leaving 10 bases between them. The CDR3, as DNA: TGTGCCAGCAGTCCCAGGACGGATAATTCACCCCTCCACTTT. It encodes CASSPRTDNSPLHF.

This chain links TRBV3-1 (or the pseudogene TRBV3-2) with TRBJ1-1, with 9 bases aligning to TRBD1. The length of the CDR3 is 18 residues. CDR1 and CDR2 from the germline V gene are LGHDT and YNNKEL (reference sequence). The V and J ends lost 4 bases and 4 bases, in that order; junction bases with no gene match: 16. The CDR3 spells CASSRSGRDRVVGTEAFF. For the CDR3, the DNA is TGTGCCAGCAGCCGTTCGGGCCGGGACAGGGTAGTTGGCACTGAAGCTTTCTTT.

The rearrangement joins TRBV2 to TRBJ2-1; D not resolved. CDR1 SNHLY and CDR2 FYNNEI come from the germline V gene. V gave up 7 bases and J gave up 7 bases, with 11 bases separating them. This CDR3 has 12 amino acids. CDR3 DNA: TGTGCCAGCAATATCTGGCGGAATGAGCAGTTCTTC. This codes for CASNIWRNEQFF.

The genes are TRBV14 and TRBJ1-1; D is perhaps TRBD1 (5 bases). Germline V lookup: CDR1 SGHDN, CDR2 FVKESK. There are 11 residues in the CDR3. V dropped 8 bases and J dropped 4 bases, with 8 bases sitting between them. CDR3 residues: CASSDSTEAFF. CDR3 nucleotides: TGTGCCAGCTCAGACAGCACTGAAGCTTTCTTT.

The chain carries TRBV5-1 and TRBJ2-7, with a possible D match to TRBD1 (5 bases). Trimming took 1 base from V and 6 from J, leaving 14 bases between them. Germline-derived CDR1 and CDR2 are SGHRS and YFSETQ. The CDR3 consists of 14 residues. The CDR3 bases are TGCGCCAGCAGCTTGTCTACAGGTTTAATCGAGCAGTACTTC. It specifies CASSLSTGLIEQYF.

The chain links TRBV7-3 to TRBJ2-7; TRBD1 matches at 7 bases. CDR1 is SGHTA and CDR2 is FQGTGA in the germline V gene. Trimming at V came to 5 bases and at J to 6 bases, leaving 7 bases not matched to a gene. The length of the CDR3 is 13 residues. This chain's CDR3 is CASSREGAGEQYF. For the CDR3, the DNA is TGTGCCAGCAGCCGTGAGGGGGCGGGCGAGCAGTACTTC. Variable domain in full (rest from reference TRBV7-3 and TRBJ2-7): GAGVSQTPSNKVTEKGKYVELRCDPISGHTALYWYRQSLGQGPEFLIYFQGTGAADDSGLPNDRFFAVRPEGSVSTLKIQRTERGDSAVYLCASSREGAGEQYFGPGTRLTVT.